This TCR beta chain stems from a study of T cells in Graves' hyperthyroidism and ophthalmopathy. RNA transcripts served as the template for amplifying TCR beta CDR3 regions. TCR CDR3 underwent first-round RT-PCR with the HTBI primer set. TCRdb re-analysed the multiplex PCR reads in MiXCR, keeping a single row per CDR3 protein. This sample carries hundreds of thousands of distinct CDR3 sequences, roughly 20% of them seen once, and the ten largest clones take 34%. This clonotype was found a few times. Reasons for excluding patients were uncontrolled infection, other autoimmune disease, pregnancy or lactation. Orbital computed tomography, thyroid ultrasound, serum thyroxine and TRAb, and clinical symptoms together informed the diagnoses. CDR3 length: 12 residues. After removal of 10 bases from V and 10 bases from J, the junction contained 6 bases not matched to a gene. Germline V lookup: CDR1 MRHNA, CDR2 SNTAGT.

The source material was blood. This receptor was taken from a man between 25 and 39 years old with Graves' ophthalmopathy. The chain combines TRBV6-4 with TRBJ1-6, with TRBD1 matching over 8 bases. CDR3: CATIRGQSPLHF. DNA for the CDR3: TGTGCCACCATCAGGGGGCAATCACCCCTCCACTTT.